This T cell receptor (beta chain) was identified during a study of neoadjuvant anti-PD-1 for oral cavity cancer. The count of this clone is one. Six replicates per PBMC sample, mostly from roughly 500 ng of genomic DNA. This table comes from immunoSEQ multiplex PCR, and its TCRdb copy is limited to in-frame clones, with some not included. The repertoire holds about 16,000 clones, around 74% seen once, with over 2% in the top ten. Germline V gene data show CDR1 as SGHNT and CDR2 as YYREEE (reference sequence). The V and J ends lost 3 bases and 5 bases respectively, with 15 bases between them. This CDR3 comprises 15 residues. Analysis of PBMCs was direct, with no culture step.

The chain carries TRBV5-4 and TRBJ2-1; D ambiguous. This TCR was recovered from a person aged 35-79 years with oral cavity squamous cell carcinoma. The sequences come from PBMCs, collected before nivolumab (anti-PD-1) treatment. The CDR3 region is CASSWAKSVNNEQFF. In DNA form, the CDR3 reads TGTGCCAGCAGCTGGGCGAAATCAGTGAACAATGAGCAGTTCTTC.